The present entry profiles one TCR beta chain with its context. The data stem from a study of sequential checkpoint blockade in melanoma. The treatment denotes: randomized to nivolumab then ipilimumab (arm A) or the reverse (arm B). No patient had prior DNA-damaging chemotherapy. From thawed PBMCs, live CD3+CD8+ cells negative for CD19 and CD56 were sorted. TCRdb's table, derived via immunoSEQ multiplex PCR, lists solely in-frame clones and lacks some. In the table there are roughly 20,000 clones, around 80% of which are singletons. Deletions cut 3 bases from V and 3 bases from J, with 8 bases between. This CDR3 has 13 residues. Germline loops: CDR1 SGHAT, CDR2 FQNNGV.

The TCR was taken from a human donor with melanoma. The sequencing used CD8+ T cells sorted from blood (inferred from file names), collected from a patient given nivolumab and ipilimumab in sequence. This chain connects TRBV11-2 to TRBJ1-2; D is unclear. The CDR3 is CASSFDRDYGYTF. CDR3 bases: TGTGCCAGCAGCTTCGACCGGGACTATGGCTACACCTTC.